A single sample gave rise to the 32 T cell receptor beta chains below, sequenced in a study of blood T cell repertoires in COVID-19. Libraries were prepared by immunoSEQ multiplex PCR; TCRdb keeps only in-frame clonotypes and omits some of them. Of 450,000 or so clones listed, about 90% are singletons. What was sequenced was PBMCs or T cells enriched from blood (not recorded which). These receptors were taken from a young man who had recovered from COVID-19.

Points on this clone: The junction differs from germline at one of its ends, possibly a read error. V and J are TRBV12-3 or TRBV12-4 and TRBJ1-1; weak D call: TRBD1 (6 bases). This CDR3 is built from 11 residues. This chain's CDR3 is CASSYRQVYTF. CDR3 DNA: TGTGCCAGCAGTTATAGACAGGTCTACACCTTT.

There are a few counts of this clone. J is TRBJ2-3 and V is TRBV19, with D possibly being TRBD2 (5 bases). V lost 6 bases and J lost 6, with 10 bases in between. The CDR3 is made up of 12 amino acids. In germline, CDR1 is LNHDA, CDR2 SQIVND (reference sequence). Here the CDR3 DNA reads TGTGCCAGTAGGCATACGGGGGATACGCAGTATTTT. Protein: CASRHTGDTQYF.

This clone has a handful of counts. For the CDR3, the DNA is TGTGCCAGCAGCCAAGACGCGACTGCGGCCGAGCAGTACTTC. It translates to CASSQDATAAEQYF. V is TRBV3-1 (or the pseudogene TRBV3-2) and J is TRBJ2-7; D is unresolved. The V and J ends lost 0 bases and 6 bases respectively, with 12 bases between them. Germline values: CDR1 LGHDT, CDR2 YNNKEL (reference sequence). The CDR3 is 14 amino acids.

The chain carries TRBV11-2 and TRBJ1-1; D not resolved. The CDR3 runs to 15 residues. V was shortened by 3 bases and J by 2 bases, with 13 bases between the two germline ends. Germline values: CDR1 SGHAT, CDR2 FQNNGV. The chain's CDR3 is CASSFDGDGNTEAFF. The DNA of the CDR3 is TGTGCCAGCAGCTTCGACGGAGACGGTAACACTGAAGCTTTCTTT. Full variable domain (outside the CDR3, taken from reference TRBV11-2 and TRBJ1-1): EAGVAQSPRYKIIEKRQSVAFWCNPISGHATLYWYQQILGQGPKLLIQFQNNGVVDDSQLPKDRFSAERLKGVDSTLKIQPAKLEDSAVYLCASSFDGDGNTEAFFGQGTRLTVV.

The V and J genes are TRBV28 and TRBJ1-3; weak D call: TRBD1 (5 bases). The CDR3 is 17 residues long. CDR1 and CDR2 (germline): MDHEN, SYDVKM. Trimming left V 6 bases short and J 0 bases short, with 18 bases between. CDR3 in amino acids: CASRNPGTSRSGNTIYF. CDR3 coding DNA: TGTGCCAGCAGAAACCCCGGGACTTCCCGCTCTGGAAACACCATATATTTT.

V usage is TRBV28 and J usage is TRBJ2-1; a possible D gene is TRBD2 (8 bases). The CDR3 consists of 17 residues. Between the trimmed V and J ends, which lost 3 bases and 4 bases, there was a span of 19 bases. The germline V gene encodes CDR1 MDHEN and CDR2 SYDVKM. CDR3 sequence (DNA): TGTGCCAGCAGTTTCGGGAGGGGGCGCAGGGTTTACAATGAGCAGTTCTTC. It codes for CASSFGRGRRVYNEQFF.

The gene calls are TRBV7-2 and TRBJ1-2, with TRBD1 identical over 9 bases. V shed 5 bases, J shed 8 bases, and the junction held 12 bases outside the gene matches. Per the germline V gene, CDR1 is SGHTA and CDR2 is FQGNSA. The CDR3 length is 15 residues. The CDR3 reads CASSLAGQGWSGYTF. The CDR3 nucleotides read TGTGCCAGCAGCCTCGCGGGACAGGGTTGGTCGGGCTACACCTTC. The full variable domain, in which reference TRBV7-2 and TRBJ1-2 provide the parts outside the CDR3, is GAGVSQSPSNKVTEKGKDVELRCDPISGHTALYWYRQSLGQGLEFLIYFQGNSAPDKSGLPSDRFSAERTGGSVSTLTIQRTQQEDSAVYLCASSLAGQGWSGYTFGSGTRLTVV.

The rearrangement uses TRBV5-1 and TRBJ1-1; the D gene is possibly TRBD1 (6 bases). Germline loops: CDR1 SGHRS, CDR2 YFSETQ. Trimming removed 0 bases from V and 0 bases from J, with 15 bases in between. The CDR3 is made up of 17 amino acids. The CDR3 sequence: CASSLVGQSAMNTEAFF. In DNA form, the CDR3 reads TGCGCCAGCAGCTTGGTAGGACAGAGCGCCATGAACACTGAAGCTTTCTTT.

J is TRBJ2-1 and V is TRBV11-3; 10 bases are a match to TRBD1. Germline CDR1 reads SGHNT; CDR2 reads YENEEA. This CDR3 is 15 amino acids long. With 2 bases clipped from V and 8 bases from J, the junction kept 6 bases outside the gene matches. DNA of the CDR3: TGTGCCAGCAGCTTAAGGGACAGGGGTATAGATGAGCAGTTCTTC. Protein product: CASSLRDRGIDEQFF.

Only a few counts were recorded for this clone. The rearrangement joins TRBV18 to TRBJ2-3, with 7 positions matching TRBD2. V gave up 2 bases and J gave up 5 bases; unmatched junction bases: 4. This CDR3 contains 14 residues. The germline CDR1 and CDR2 sequences are KGHSH and LQKENI. Here the CDR3 DNA reads TGTGCCAGCTCACCATGGGCTAGCGGAGATACGCAGTATTTT. Its translation is CASSPWASGDTQYF.

The rearrangement links TRBV23-1 to TRBJ1-1; perhaps TRBD1 as D (6 bases). TRBV23-1 is marked as an open reading frame, function uncertain. The CDR3 loop spans 16 amino acids. Between the trimmed V and J ends, which lost 7 bases and 3 bases, there was a span of 21 bases. The CDR3 spells CASTPGTLRGDTEAFF. CDR3 sequence (DNA): TGCGCCAGCACCCCGGGGACACTTCGGGGGGACACTGAAGCTTTCTTT.

The V gene is TRBV5-1, the J gene TRBJ1-2; 9 positions agree with TRBD1. The germline CDR1 and CDR2 sequences are SGHRS and YFSETQ. There are 15 residues in the CDR3. The ends lost 5 bases at V and 0 bases at J; junction bases unmatched: 5. CDR3 nucleotides: TGCGCCAGCAGGGACAGGGGCTTCACTAACTATGGCTACACCTTC. This encodes CASRDRGFTNYGYTF. The full variable domain, rest sourced from reference TRBV5-1 and TRBJ1-2, is KAGVTQTPRYLIKTRGQQVTLSCSPISGHRSVSWYQQTPGQGLQFLFEYFSETQRNKGNFPGRFSGRQFSNSRSEMNVSTLELGDSALYLCASRDRGFTNYGYTFGSGTRLTVV.

The DNA of the CDR3 is TGTGCCAGCAGCTTAACGGGGCGGGAACAGCCCCAGCATTTT. It codes for CASSLTGREQPQHF. The chain links TRBV7-9 to TRBJ1-5, with D tentatively TRBD1 (5 bases). The germline V gene has CDR1 SEHNR and CDR2 FQNEAQ (reference sequence). Trimming stripped 2 bases from V and 7 bases from J, with 12 bases between. The CDR3 totals 14 residues.

This chain links TRBV6-5 with TRBJ1-2; no definite D call. CDR1 MNHEY and CDR2 SVGAGI come from the germline V gene. CDR3 size: 14 residues. The V and J ends lost 6 bases and 4 bases respectively, with 15 bases between them. As DNA, the CDR3 is TGTGCCAGCAGCGAGGGCGGGAAGCTCTATGGCTACACCTTC. Encoded protein: CASSEGGKLYGYTF.

The V call is TRBV3-1 (or the pseudogene TRBV3-2), the J call TRBJ2-1; possible D gene TRBD2, 7 bases. The CDR3 spans 15 residues. Trimming cost V 0 bases and J 7 bases, with 13 bases left between them. The germline V gene encodes CDR1 LGHDT and CDR2 YNNKEL (reference sequence). DNA of the CDR3: TGTGCCAGCAGCCAAGATTCCGGGGGGCATAATGAGCAGTTCTTC. Amino acids: CASSQDSGGHNEQFF.

The V gene is TRBV19, the J gene TRBJ1-2, with D unresolved. This CDR3 region has 12 residues. V was pared by 4 bases and J by 5 bases, with 8 bases between. Germline V lookup: CDR1 LNHDA, CDR2 SQIVND (reference sequence). CDR3 DNA sequence: TGTGCCAGTAGTACCGACATGTATGGCTACACCTTC. As protein: CASSTDMYGYTF.

The gene calls are TRBV4-1 and TRBJ1-1, with 9 bases matching TRBD1. CDR3 size: 16 residues. Germline V gene data show CDR1 as MGHRA and CDR2 as YSYEKL. The V and J ends lost 1 base and 1 base, in that order; junction bases with no gene match: 4. The CDR3 bases are TGCGCCAGCAGCCAAGTCGGGACAGGGAAGAACACTGAAGCTTTCTTT. This sequence encodes CASSQVGTGKNTEAFF.

The chain recombines TRBV4-2 with TRBJ1-2; tentatively, D is TRBD1 (6 bases). CDR3 size: 19 residues. The V gene's germline CDR1 is LGHNA and CDR2 YNFKEQ. The V and J ends lost 0 bases and 3 bases respectively, with 23 bases between them. The CDR3 here is CASSQEGGGRGLNDYGYTF. Here the CDR3 DNA reads TGTGCCAGCAGCCAAGAAGGGGGGGGCAGGGGATTGAACGACTATGGCTACACCTTC.

This chain links TRBV11-2 with TRBJ1-6; D gene unclear. This CDR3 has 16 residues. Trimming took off 5 bases at V and 0 bases at J, with 11 bases between the two ends. Looked up from germline, CDR1 is SGHAT and CDR2 is FQNNGV. The CDR3 nucleotides read TGTGCCAGCAGCGCTGACACATACTCCTATAATTCACCCCTCCACTTT. Translated: CASSADTYSYNSPLHF.

The V and J genes are TRBV7-9 and TRBJ2-3; 8 bases are shared with TRBD1. This CDR3 region has 17 residues. Trimming at V came to 4 bases and at J to 0 bases, leaving 9 bases not matched to a gene. Looked up from germline, CDR1 is SEHNR and CDR2 is FQNEAQ (reference sequence). CDR3 residues: CASSWGTGPISTDTQYF. CDR3 DNA sequence: TGTGCCAGCAGCTGGGGGACAGGCCCGATTAGCACAGATACGCAGTATTTT.

The chain has TRBV10-3 and TRBJ1-1; 8 bases align to TRBD1. This CDR3 comprises 14 residues. CDR1 and CDR2 from the germline V gene are ENHRY and SYGVKD. Germline trimming cut 5 bases from V and 5 bases from J; bases unmatched to any gene: 7. CDR3: CAISLQGVQTEAFF. In DNA form, the CDR3 reads TGTGCCATCAGTCTACAGGGGGTACAAACTGAAGCTTTCTTT.

V is TRBV2 and J is TRBJ2-1; 14 bases are shared with TRBD2. The CDR3 totals 15 residues. The germline V gene has CDR1 SNHLY and CDR2 FYNNEI. Losses at the gene ends were 7 bases for V and 9 bases for J; bases not matched to a gene: 8. The CDR3 sequence: CASKGLAGVFGEQFF. The CDR3 DNA sequence: TGTGCCAGCAAGGGACTAGCGGGAGTTTTTGGTGAGCAGTTCTTC.

This clone was detected only once. At the DNA level, this CDR3 is encoded by other sequences in the same sample as well. The chain carries TRBV5-1 and TRBJ2-2; perhaps TRBD1 as D (5 bases). CDR1 is SGHRS and CDR2 is YFSETQ in the germline V gene. V was pared by 0 bases and J by 2 bases, with 8 bases between. The CDR3 spans 15 residues. CDR3 nucleotide sequence: TGCGCCAGCAGCTTGGGACAGAGTAACACCGGGGAGCTGTTTTTT. Translated, it gives CASSLGQSNTGELFF.

This clone was seen a single time. This chain joins TRBV7-6 and TRBJ2-1; 7 bases match TRBD2. This CDR3 is built from 15 residues. Germline V lookup: CDR1 SGHVS, CDR2 FNYEAQ. V lost 1 base to trimming and J lost 6 bases; unmatched junction nucleotides: 6. This chain's CDR3 is CASSLVGGSGNEQFF. The DNA for the CDR3 is TGTGCCAGCAGCTTAGTAGGCGGGAGTGGCAATGAGCAGTTCTTC.

The chain combines TRBV19 with TRBJ1-1; TRBD1 might be the D (5 bases). Trimming stripped 0 bases from V and 4 bases from J, with 15 bases between. The germline CDR1 and CDR2 sequences are LNHDA and SQIVND (reference sequence). The length of the CDR3 is 16 residues. CDR3 sequence: CASSIDLSGGGTEAFF. In nucleotides, the CDR3 is TGTGCCAGTAGTATAGATCTATCCGGGGGAGGCACTGAAGCTTTCTTT.

The chain links TRBV30 to TRBJ1-5, with 7 nucleotides matching TRBD1. Germline loops: CDR1 GTSNPN, CDR2 SVGIG (reference sequence). The CDR3 covers 14 residues. V shed 5 bases and J 2 bases; nucleotides not matched to a gene: 6. The CDR3 is CAWGRQGGNQPQHF. CDR3 in DNA: TGTGCCTGGGGAAGACAGGGCGGCAATCAGCCCCAGCATTTT.

This chain connects TRBV5-6 to TRBJ1-2; 11 bases fit TRBD1. The germline V gene encodes CDR1 SGHDT and CDR2 YYEEEE. The CDR3 covers 14 residues. V shed 3 bases and J 7 bases; nucleotides not matched to a gene: 5. CDR3 in DNA: TGTGCCAGCAGCTCGGACAGGGGGCGAAGTGGCTACACCTTC. It translates to CASSSDRGRSGYTF.

The rearrangement joins TRBV9 to TRBJ1-2; 9 bases map to TRBD1. Losses at the gene ends were 0 bases for V and 7 bases for J; bases not matched to a gene: 1. Germline lookup yields CDR1 SGDLS and CDR2 YYNGEE. There are 13 residues in the CDR3. DNA of the CDR3: TGTGCCAGCAGCGTAGGGGACAGGGCTGGCTACACCTTC. It is translated as CASSVGDRAGYTF.

This chain uses TRBV2 with TRBJ2-6, with 10 bases that match TRBD1. The length of the CDR3 is 18 residues. V gave up 3 bases and J gave up 3 bases; unmatched junction bases: 8. Germline V CDR1 and CDR2: SNHLY, FYNNEI. The DNA for the CDR3 is TGTGCCAGCAGTGATGGAGAGACAGGGGGCTTTGGGGCCAACGTCCTGACTTTC. Residues: CASSDGETGGFGANVLTF. The variable domain in full, with the rest retrieved from reference TRBV2 and TRBJ2-6, is EPEVTQTPSHQVTQMGQEVILRCVPISNHLYFYWYRQILGQKVEFLVSFYNNEISEKSEIFDDQFSVERPDGSNFTLKIRSTKLEDSAMYFCASSDGETGGFGANVLTFGAGSRLTVL.

This rearrangement joins TRBV27 to TRBJ1-1; D uncertain. The length of the CDR3 is 14 residues. With 3 bases removed from V and 1 base from J, the gap between germline ends came to 9 bases. Germline assignment: CDR1 MNHEY and CDR2 SMNVEV (reference sequence). CDR3 protein: CASSFSFGNTEAFF. CDR3 nucleotides: TGTGCCAGCAGTTTTAGCTTCGGGAACACTGAAGCTTTCTTT.

The J gene is TRBJ1-3, the V gene TRBV6-1, with D maybe TRBD1 (5 bases). This CDR3 is 17 amino acids long. The germline V gene has CDR1 MNHNS and CDR2 SASEGT. V lost 2 bases and J lost 0, with 14 bases in between. For the CDR3, the DNA is TGTGCCAGCAGTGAAACTCTAGGGGCTGCCTCTGGAAACACCATATATTTT. Amino acid sequence: CASSETLGAASGNTIYF.

The rearrangement joins TRBV15 to TRBJ1-5; D not resolved. The CDR3 consists of 20 residues. Germline CDR1 and CDR2: LNHNV and YYDKDF (reference sequence). The V gene lost 0 bases and the J gene lost 0 bases, with 21 bases spanning the gap. The CDR3 coding sequence is TGTGCCACCAGCAGAGATAAGTCGTCCCAAAGAGCGGGTAGCAATCAGCCCCAGCATTTT. This sequence encodes CATSRDKSSQRAGSNQPQHF.